This TCR beta chain was identified during a study of T-cell memory formation after mild COVID-19. From germline, CDR1 is SEHNR and CDR2 FQNEAQ (reference sequence). V was cut by 1 base and J by 11 bases, with 5 bases left in between. The CDR3 consists of 10 residues. Study findings and constraints: Contracting clones from day 15 to 85 showed balanced CD4/CD8; later expanders favored CD4+. Clones that contracted clustered mainly in CM and EM if CD4+ and in EMRA if CD8+.

MiXCR, applied by TCRdb to the 5' RACE reads, yields one record per CDR3 protein. Of around 260,000 distinct CDR3 sequences in the sample, roughly 16% were seen once. Concerning this clonotype: Its matching antigen is unknown.

The chain is built from TRBV7-9 and TRBJ1-1; D is uncertain. The receptor's source is a man between 18 and 35 years old who had mild COVID-19 (a few samples of this study predate the infection). Cell type and time point are not known. Material for sequencing was PBMCs or a T cell subset sorted from them (not recorded which). The DNA of the CDR3 is TGTGCCAGCAGCTTAGAGGCGGCTTTCTTT. Translating gives CASSLEAAFF.